This TCR beta chain was obtained from a study of long-term antiretroviral therapy in people with HIV. Researchers ran immunoSEQ v3.0 at survey level. The method was immunoSEQ multiplex PCR; TCRdb's version includes in-frame clones alone and lacks a portion of them. The table lists approximately 35,000 clones, 60% to 85% of them singletons. In this sample, this clone turned up a few times. Germline V gene sequence: CDR1 SGHRS, CDR2 YFSETQ. There are 15 residues in the CDR3. The V and J ends lost 1 base and 5 bases respectively, with 10 bases between them. The receptor was isolated from a woman aged 45-59 years with HIV. This chain uses TRBV5-1 with TRBJ1-6; tentative D call: TRBD1 (6 bases). Here the sequenced sample was unsorted PBMCs, taken 2 years after starting antiretroviral therapy. CDR3 residues: CASSLSTGNNSPLHF. In DNA, the CDR3 is TGCGCCAGCAGCTTGTCCACAGGGAATAATTCACCCCTCCACTTT.